Listed below are T cell receptor beta chains from one sample, sequenced in a study of technical replicates of blood from a handful of donors. Generated by immunoSEQ multiplex PCR, the TCRdb table keeps only in-frame clones and is missing some. The sample shows 98,000 or so clones, 95% of them seen only once. The sample comprised T cells isolated from PBMCs. These receptors were obtained from a human donor in good health. CDR3s leave out the opening cysteine and the closing phenylalanine or tryptophan. Not every row has a clone size; where given, it reads once, few, many or a size class.

size,J,V,CDR3
NA,TRBJ2-7,TRBV27,ASSGTGGSLGLY
NA,TRBJ2-7,TRBV5-1,ASSLGTGHGEEQY
NA,TRBJ1-6,TRBV5-4,ASSFETYSYNSPLH
NA,TRBJ2-7,TRBV14,ASSRGHLGFEQY
NA,TRBJ1-4,TRBV18,ASSPWDPGEKLF
once,TRBJ2-3,TRBV18,ASSATGTHTDTQY
NA,TRBJ2-2,TRBV7-9,ASRPLAGARNTGELF
NA,TRBJ2-7,TRBV5-1,ASRIPDRNDEQY
NA,TRBJ2-1,TRBV18,ASQGFEEQF
NA,TRBJ2-1,TRBV29-1,SVEDRLNEQF
NA,TRBJ1-1,TRBV21-1,ASSKGRREQGFTEAF
NA,TRBJ2-7,TRBV4-1,ASSQRSRDRTTYEQY
NA,TRBJ2-5,TRBV7-6,ASSLGRLAGETQY
NA,TRBJ2-4,TRBV7-9,ASSLVDLVSGDIQY
NA,TRBJ2-2,TRBV4-1,ASSLQWNTGELF
NA,TRBJ2-7,TRBV6-1,ASFTGSYEQY